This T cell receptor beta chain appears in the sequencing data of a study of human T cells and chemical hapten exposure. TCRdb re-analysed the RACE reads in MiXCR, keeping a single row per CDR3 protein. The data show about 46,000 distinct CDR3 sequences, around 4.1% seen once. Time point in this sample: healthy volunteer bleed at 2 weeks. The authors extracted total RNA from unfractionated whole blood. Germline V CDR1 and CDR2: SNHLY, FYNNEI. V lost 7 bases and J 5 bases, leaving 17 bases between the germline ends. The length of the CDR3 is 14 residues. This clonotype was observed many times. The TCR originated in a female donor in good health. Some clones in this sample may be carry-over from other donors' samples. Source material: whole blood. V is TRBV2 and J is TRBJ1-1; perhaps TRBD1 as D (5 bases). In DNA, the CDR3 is TGTGCCAGCACCCTCGTGGGGGGGGAGACTGAAGCTTTCTTT. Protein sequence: CASTLVGGETEAFF.